The text below deals with one T cell receptor beta chain. The data were obtained in a study of blood T cell repertoires in COVID-19. Assay used: immunoSEQ multiplex PCR; TCRdb lists only in-frame clones, some missing. The table lists tens of thousands of clones, approximately 80% of them singletons. The specimen sequenced was peripheral blood. This receptor was taken from a man in his 70s with active or convalescent COVID-19.

The CDR3 sequence is CATNQGVGYTGELFF. The CDR3 nucleotides are TGTGCCACCAATCAGGGGGTGGGGTACACCGGGGAGCTGTTTTTT. The genes are TRBV24-1 and TRBJ2-2; 7 bases are shared with TRBD1. The CDR3 contains 15 residues. Per the germline V gene, CDR1 is KGHDR and CDR2 is SFDVKD. With V trimmed by 8 bases and J by 3 bases, 8 bases remained unmatched.